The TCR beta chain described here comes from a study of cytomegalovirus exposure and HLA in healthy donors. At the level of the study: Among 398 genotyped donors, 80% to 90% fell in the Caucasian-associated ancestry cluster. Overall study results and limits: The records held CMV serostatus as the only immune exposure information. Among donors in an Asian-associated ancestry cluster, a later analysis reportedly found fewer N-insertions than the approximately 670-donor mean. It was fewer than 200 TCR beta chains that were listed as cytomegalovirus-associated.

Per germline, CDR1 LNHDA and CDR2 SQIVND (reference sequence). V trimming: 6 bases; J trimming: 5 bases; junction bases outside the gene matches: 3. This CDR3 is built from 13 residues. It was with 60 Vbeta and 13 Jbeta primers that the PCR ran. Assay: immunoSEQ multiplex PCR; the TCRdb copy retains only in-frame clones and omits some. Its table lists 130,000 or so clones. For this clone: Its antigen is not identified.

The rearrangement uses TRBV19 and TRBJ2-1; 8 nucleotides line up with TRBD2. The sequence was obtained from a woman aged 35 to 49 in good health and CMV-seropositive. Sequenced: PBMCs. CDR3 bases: TGTGCCAGTAGCGGGAGGGGTGACAATGAGCAGTTCTTC. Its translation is CASSGRGDNEQFF.